This TCR beta chain appears in the sequencing data of a study of blood T cell repertoires in COVID-19 (dated by TCRdb to the early 2020s). About the full investigation: Samples covering the acute and convalescent phases of COVID-19 were provided by collaborators in the United States, Italy and Spain. The prospective study material was composed of cDNA or gDNA derived from T cells, B-cell-depleted T cells, or PBMCs. Subjects who had been exposed to COVID-19, were actively infected with it, or had recovered from it provided the deeply sampled blood TCRbeta repertoires that made up the dataset. The repertoires were released in a freely available public database intended as a resource for research on the immune response to SARS-CoV-2. Samples were obtained from the ongoing ImmuneRACE study (first 160 participants) and from roughly 1,300 subjects provided by 6 global collaborators. Sample metadata almost always included a de-identified subject ID, COVID-19 status, age in years and sex. Where HLA class I and class II types were available, the types were taken from metadata supplied by the sample provider, not from assay-based typing.

Details on this clone: Its antigen is unknown. The input lacks base qualities; no much larger clone sits a single base away.

TCRbeta CDR3 regions were amplified from genomic DNA using the immunoSEQ Assay, a bias-controlled multiplex PCR. Per the authors' processing: The number of nucleated cells in each sample was estimated by amplification of reference gene primers within the assay. Sequence reads were collapsed and filtered to measure the absolute abundance of every unique TCRbeta CDR3 rearrangement. For each sample, productive Simpson clonality was calculated as the square root of Simpson's diversity index across productive rearrangements. This is the immuneACCESS table as TCRdb keeps it, with only in-frame sequences that have V and J called. A part of the clones is gone; compared with another copy, unresolved V genes explain less than half, and the rest is unexplained. V, J and clone size reflect that table, while D and trimming were determined from the DNA. Within this sample are about 400,000 clones, with 75% to 90% of them counted one time only. The ten most abundant clones make up under 8.5% of the sample.

What the work shows at the level of the full study, not this receptor alone: Clinical and demographic metadata were provided uncurated, with the amount varying by source and participant.

The CDR3 has 15 amino acids, counting the end cysteine and phenylalanine. Only the CDR3 part of the read is kept: 45 bases, read in frame from the first base. Trimming takes 2 bases from V and 6 bases from J, and the germline ends sit 16 bases apart. The CDR1 and CDR2 encoded by the germline V gene (reference sequence) are SGHNT and YYREEE. One collaborating source in Seattle enrolled patients during active infection and followed them longitudinally through the course of disease. The collaborating institutions used their own protocols to collect whole blood in K2EDTA tubes. For TCRbeta analysis, collaborators shipped samples in one of three forms: frozen whole blood, isolated PBMCs, or DNA extracted from either of those sample types.

The source of this sequence is a woman aged 60-75 years with COVID-19, enrolled during active disease. The sample taken for sequencing was peripheral blood. The chain is assembled from TRBV5-4 and TRBJ2-3; possibly the D gene is TRBD2, per 7 matching bases. The CDR3 region: CASSFGGGGPDTQYF. The DNA reads as follows: TGTGCCAGCAGCTTCGGTGGGGGGGGCCCTGATACGCAGTATTTT.